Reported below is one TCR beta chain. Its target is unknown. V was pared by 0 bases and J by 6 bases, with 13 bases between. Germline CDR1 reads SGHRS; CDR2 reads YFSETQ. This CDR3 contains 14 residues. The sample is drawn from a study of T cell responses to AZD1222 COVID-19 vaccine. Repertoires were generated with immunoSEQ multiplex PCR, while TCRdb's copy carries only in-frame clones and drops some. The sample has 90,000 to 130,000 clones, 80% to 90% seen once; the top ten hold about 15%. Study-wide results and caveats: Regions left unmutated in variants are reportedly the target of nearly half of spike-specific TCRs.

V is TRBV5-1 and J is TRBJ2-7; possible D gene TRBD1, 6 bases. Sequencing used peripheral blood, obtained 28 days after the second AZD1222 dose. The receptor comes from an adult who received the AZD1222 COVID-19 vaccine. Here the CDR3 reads CASSLGTGSPEQYF. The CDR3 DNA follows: TGCGCCAGCAGCTTGGGTACAGGGAGTCCCGAGCAGTACTTC. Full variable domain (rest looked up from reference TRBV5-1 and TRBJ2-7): KAGVTQTPRYLIKTRGQQVTLSCSPISGHRSVSWYQQTPGQGLQFLFEYFSETQRNKGNFPGRFSGRQFSNSRSEMNVSTLELGDSALYLCASSLGTGSPEQYFGPGTRLTVT.